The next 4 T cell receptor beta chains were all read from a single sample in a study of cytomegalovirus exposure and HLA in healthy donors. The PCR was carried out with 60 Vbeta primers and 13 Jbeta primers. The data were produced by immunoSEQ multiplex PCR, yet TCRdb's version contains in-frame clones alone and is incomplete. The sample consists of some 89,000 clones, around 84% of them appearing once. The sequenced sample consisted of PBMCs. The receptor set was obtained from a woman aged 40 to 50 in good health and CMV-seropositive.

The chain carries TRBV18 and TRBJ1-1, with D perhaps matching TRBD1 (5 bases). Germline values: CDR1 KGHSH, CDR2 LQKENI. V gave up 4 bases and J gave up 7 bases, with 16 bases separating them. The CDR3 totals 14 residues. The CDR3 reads CASSRLDTSGEAFF. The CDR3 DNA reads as TGTGCCAGCTCACGCTTGGACACCTCTGGTGAAGCTTTCTTT.

For the CDR3, the DNA is TGTGCCAGCAGCCCAAGGGACAGGAGGTTGCACGAGCAGTACTTC. Amino acids: CASSPRDRRLHEQYF. The chain joins TRBV5-8 to TRBJ2-7, with 8 bases fitting TRBD1. Germline V CDR1 and CDR2: SGHTS, YDEGEE. The CDR3 covers 15 residues. The V gene end was trimmed by 4 bases and the J gene end by 5 bases; junction bases not matched to a gene: 11.

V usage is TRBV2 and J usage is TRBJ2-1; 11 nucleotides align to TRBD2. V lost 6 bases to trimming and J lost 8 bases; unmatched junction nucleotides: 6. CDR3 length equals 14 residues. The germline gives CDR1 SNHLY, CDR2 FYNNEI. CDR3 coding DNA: TGTGCCAGCAGCCAACTAGCGGGGGTTGATGAGCAGTTCTTC. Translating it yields CASSQLAGVDEQFF. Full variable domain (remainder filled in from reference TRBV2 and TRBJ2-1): EPEVTQTPSHQVTQMGQEVILRCVPISNHLYFYWYRQILGQKVEFLVSFYNNEISEKSEIFDDQFSVERPDGSNFTLKIRSTKLEDSAMYFCASSQLAGVDEQFFGPGTRLTVL.

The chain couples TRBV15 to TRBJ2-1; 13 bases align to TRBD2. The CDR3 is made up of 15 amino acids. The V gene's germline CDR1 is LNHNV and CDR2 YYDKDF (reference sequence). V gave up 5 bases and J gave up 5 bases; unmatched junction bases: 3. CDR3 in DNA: TGTGCCACCAGCCCTGGACTAGCGGGAGACAATGAGCAGTTCTTC. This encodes CATSPGLAGDNEQFF.